Below, 27 T cell receptor beta chains from the same sample are listed, as sequenced in a study of T cells expressing NK-cell markers. TCRdb reanalyzed the 5' RACE reads and collapses them to one entry per CDR3 protein, without DNA. The table lists about 430,000 distinct CDR3 sequences. Sequencing was done on a sample of blood T cells: a sorted CD56 or NKG2C T cell subset, CD4+ or CD8+ T cells, or bulk PBMC T cells (not recorded which). The receptors stem from a woman between 45 and 60 years old in good health.

The chain recombines TRBV20-1 with TRBJ2-2; TCRdb picks TRBD2, but there is no DNA to check that call. The length of the CDR3 is 15 residues. Germline lookup yields CDR1 DFQATT and CDR2 SNEGSKA (reference sequence). The CDR3 loop is CSASAGEVGTGELFF.

The chain recombines TRBV12-3 or TRBV12-4 with TRBJ2-6. The CDR3 spans 17 residues. CDR3 amino acids: CASSLKASSSGANVLTF.

The chain links TRBV20-1 to TRBJ2-1; the TCRdb D gene call, TRBD1, has no DNA to confirm it. The CDR3 length is 19 residues. The germline gives CDR1 DFQATT, CDR2 SNEGSKA (reference sequence). The CDR3 reads CSARDPWGAGGKGYNEQFF.

This CDR3 reads CASSQDHLGSQFF. The chain links TRBV3-1 to TRBJ2-1. The CDR3 has 13 residues. Germline assignment: CDR1 LGHDT and CDR2 YNNKEL (reference sequence).

The chain couples TRBV6-1 to TRBJ2-1; TCRdb picks TRBD1, but there is no DNA to check that call. The CDR3 covers 16 residues. Germline V lookup: CDR1 MNHNS, CDR2 SASEGT. The CDR3 is CASSEAMGRGSNEQFF.

This chain connects TRBV21-1 to TRBJ1-1; the D gene TCRdb calls, TRBD1, cannot be checked with no DNA. TRBV21-1 is marked as a pseudogene. This CDR3 has 18 amino acids. Here the CDR3 reads CASSKGSREFRTNTEAFF.

The chain combines TRBV4-1 with TRBJ2-5. The CDR3 loop spans 14 amino acids. The V gene's germline CDR1 is MGHRA and CDR2 YSYEKL. The CDR3 protein is CASSQESAQETQYF.

This chain connects TRBV5-1 to TRBJ1-1. The CDR3 consists of 14 residues. Germline CDR1 reads SGHRS; CDR2 reads YFSETQ. The CDR3 protein is CASSFTTQNTEAFF.

The chain is built from TRBV15 and TRBJ2-1; there is no DNA to check the TCRdb D call of TRBD2. The CDR3 spans 13 residues. The germline gives CDR1 LNHNV, CDR2 YYDKDF (reference sequence). Here the CDR3 reads CATSGTSVNEQFF.

The chain combines TRBV7-9 with TRBJ2-2; the TRBD1 assignment by TCRdb is unverifiable without DNA. The V gene's germline CDR1 is SEHNR and CDR2 FQNEAQ (reference sequence). CDR3 length equals 16 residues. The CDR3: CASSGDNQLGPGELFF. The whole variable domain, filled in from reference TRBV7-9 and TRBJ2-2, reads DTGVSQNPRHKITKRGQNVTFRCDPISEHNRLYWYRQTLGQGPEFLTYFQNEAQLEKSRLLSDRFSAERPKGSFSTLEIQRTEQGDSAMYLCASSGDNQLGPGELFFGEGSRLTVL.

The chain is built from TRBV4-2 and TRBJ1-2; TCRdb's assignment of TRBD1 cannot be checked, as there is no DNA. The CDR3 runs to 14 residues. CDR1 and CDR2 (germline): LGHNA, YNFKEQ. Here the CDR3 reads CASSQDDRNYGYTF.

V usage is TRBV3-1 and J usage is TRBJ2-6. Germline-derived CDR1 and CDR2 are LGHDT and YNNKEL (reference sequence). The CDR3 extends over 17 amino acids. The CDR3 sequence is CASSQLQTDSGANVLTF.

The rearrangement links TRBV6-5 to TRBJ2-1; TCRdb's D call, TRBD2, is unchecked because there is no DNA. The germline V gene encodes CDR1 MNHEY and CDR2 SVGAGI. The CDR3 contains 15 residues. CDR3: CASSYGGLAGGEQFF.

The chain links TRBV12-3 or TRBV12-4 to TRBJ2-3; TCRdb's D call of TRBD2 is untestable without DNA. CDR3 length: 14 amino acids. The chain's CDR3 is CASRRLGGTDTQYF.

The V call is TRBV29-1, the J call TRBJ2-1; without DNA, the TCRdb call of TRBD2 cannot be checked. The length of the CDR3 is 15 residues. The V gene's germline CDR1 is SQVTM and CDR2 ANQGSEA. CDR3 in amino acids: CSVPGGRAYGNEQFF.

V gene TRBV2 combines with J gene TRBJ2-4. The CDR3 contains 16 residues. The V gene's germline CDR1 is SNHLY and CDR2 FYNNEI. The CDR3 protein is CASSADLGIAKNIQYF.

J is TRBJ2-2 and V is TRBV7-3; TCRdb selects TRBD1, and the lack of DNA leaves this call unchecked. The germline V gene encodes CDR1 SGHTA and CDR2 FQGTGA. The CDR3 extends over 15 amino acids. The CDR3 sequence: CASSPGGRNTGELFF.

The CDR3 protein is CSVEDYTSGDTQYF. V is TRBV29-1 and J is TRBJ2-3; TCRdb's D call, TRBD1, is unchecked because there is no DNA. Germline assignment: CDR1 SQVTM and CDR2 ANQGSEA. This CDR3 contains 14 residues.

The chain has TRBV6-1 and TRBJ2-2; the TCRdb call, TRBD1, lacks DNA for checking. This CDR3 is 15 amino acids long. Germline-derived CDR1 and CDR2 are MNHNS and SASEGT. This CDR3 reads CASGQGLRDTGELFF.

V gene TRBV4-2 combines with J gene TRBJ2-7. The CDR3 covers 15 residues. Germline lookup yields CDR1 LGHNA and CDR2 YNFKEQ. CDR3 sequence: CASSQELAGAHEQYF.

The genes are TRBV20-1 and TRBJ2-1; TCRdb indicates TRBD2, and absent DNA this call remains unverified. The CDR3 contains 19 residues. From germline, CDR1 is DFQATT and CDR2 SNEGSKA (reference sequence). The CDR3 region is CSARRPGLATTTLDNEQFF.

The J gene is TRBJ2-2, the V gene TRBV7-7; the D call of TRBD2 rests on TCRdb alone, since no DNA is present to check it. In germline, CDR1 is SSHAT, CDR2 FNYEAQ (reference sequence). This CDR3 spans 15 amino acids. The CDR3 protein is CASSTGTSGNGELFF. Looking up the rest from reference TRBV7-7 and TRBJ2-2 gives the full variable domain: GAGVSQSPRYKVTKRGQDVTLRCDPISSHATLYWYQQALGQGPEFLTYFNYEAQPDKSGLPSDRFSAERPEGSISTLTIQRTEQRDSAMYRCASSTGTSGNGELFFGEGSRLTVL.

The J gene is TRBJ2-5, the V gene TRBV19. The CDR3 covers 13 residues. Germline values: CDR1 LNHDA, CDR2 SQIVND (reference sequence). The CDR3 loop is CASSEAVQETQYF.

The chain carries TRBV4-2 and TRBJ2-1; the D gene TCRdb calls, TRBD2, cannot be checked with no DNA. The CDR3 runs to 16 residues. CDR1 is LGHNA, CDR2 YNFKEQ, per germline. The CDR3 is CASSQEVAGVGNEQFF.

This chain joins TRBV28 and TRBJ2-1. This CDR3 region has 14 residues. Germline V lookup: CDR1 MDHEN, CDR2 SYDVKM. The CDR3 protein is CASSLGLATNEQFF.

This rearrangement joins TRBV6-4 to TRBJ2-1. Germline CDR1 reads MRHNA; CDR2 reads SNTAGT. The CDR3 consists of 12 residues. The CDR3 loop is CASRNSGNEQFF.

The V and J genes are TRBV20-1 and TRBJ2-1; TCRdb lists TRBD2, though no DNA is available to test this call. The CDR3 is 18 amino acids. Germline CDR1 and CDR2: DFQATT and SNEGSKA (reference sequence). CDR3: CSALPTSGRSSGYNEQFF.